The clone carrying this T cell receptor beta chain was counted many times. This sample stems from a study of response to subunit inactivated influenza vaccine. One entry per CDR3 protein, called by TCRdb with MiXCR from the RT-PCR reads. The table lists fewer than 700,000 distinct CDR3 sequences, 13% of them singletons, with roughly 13% in the top ten. J lost 7 bases, V lost 3 bases, and 7 bases had no gene match. Germline V gene lookup returns CDR1 ENHRY and CDR2 SYGVKD. The CDR3 length is 15 residues. This chain joins TRBV10-3 and TRBJ1-5; 9 bases align to TRBD1. The TCR sequence derives from a man between 45 and 60 years old who received an inactivated influenza vaccine. The material was PBMCs from blood, obtained roughly 46 days after vaccination. CDR3: CAISEGDRVGQPQHF. Written as DNA, the CDR3 is TGTGCCATCAGTGAAGGGGACAGGGTGGGACAGCCCCAGCATTTT.